This T cell receptor (beta chain) appears in the sequencing data of a study of blood T cell repertoires in COVID-19. Across the study: Samples of COVID-19 (acute and convalescent) were obtained from the United States, Italy and Spain. PBMCs, B-cell-depleted T cells, or T cells were the source of the cDNA or gDNA that made up the material.

The CDR3 contains 16 residues. V shed 0 bases and J 4 bases; nucleotides not matched to a gene: 8. Germline assignment: CDR1 LNHNV and CDR2 YYDKDF (reference sequence). The data were produced by immunoSEQ multiplex PCR, yet TCRdb's version contains in-frame clones alone and is incomplete. Here the sample spans 200,000 or so clones, around four fifths being singletons. Sequenced input: peripheral blood. The clonotype originates from a human donor with acute or convalescent COVID-19. The donor label of this sample is uncertain. The chain combines TRBV15 with TRBJ1-2; 7 nucleotides line up with TRBD1. The CDR3, as DNA: TGTGCCACCAGCAGAGAGGGGTCCAACAGGGGCTATGGCTACACCTTC. This encodes CATSREGSNRGYGYTF.